The TCR beta chain described here comes from a study of regulatory T cells in long-lasting Graves disease. Study observations and caveats: Among samples with persistent disease, TRBV28, TRBJ1-2 and TRBJ2-5 were favored.

There are 14 residues in the CDR3. Trimming removed 0 bases from V and 3 bases from J, with 9 bases in between. In building TCR beta libraries, iRepertoire HTBI primers were used together with Arm-PCR of CDR3 regions. One entry per CDR3 protein, called by TCRdb with MiXCR from the multiplex PCR reads. The table includes roughly 610,000 distinct CDR3 sequences, 16% detected once. Documented time point: newly diagnosed GD, antithyroid drugs for less than 3 months. PBMC-extracted RNA yielded the TCR library. There are a few counts of this clonotype. Its antigen is unknown. These data were likewise used in another study, on T cells in Graves' hyperthyroidism and ophthalmopathy. As reported in that work: Diagnoses were made from clinical symptoms, serum measures (thyroxine and TRAb), thyroid ultrasound and orbital computed tomography. The TCR CDR3 was amplified in a first-round RT-PCR using the HTBI primer set.

The chain couples TRBV12-3 or TRBV12-4 to TRBJ2-7; D not certain. The sample here was peripheral blood mononuclear cells (PBMCs), taken at new diagnosis, from a patient treated with antithyroid drugs. This receptor was taken from a young man with Graves disease. The CDR3 is CASSLAPVYYEQYF. CDR3 nucleotide sequence: TGTGCCAGCAGTTTAGCACCGGTCTACTACGAGCAGTACTTC.